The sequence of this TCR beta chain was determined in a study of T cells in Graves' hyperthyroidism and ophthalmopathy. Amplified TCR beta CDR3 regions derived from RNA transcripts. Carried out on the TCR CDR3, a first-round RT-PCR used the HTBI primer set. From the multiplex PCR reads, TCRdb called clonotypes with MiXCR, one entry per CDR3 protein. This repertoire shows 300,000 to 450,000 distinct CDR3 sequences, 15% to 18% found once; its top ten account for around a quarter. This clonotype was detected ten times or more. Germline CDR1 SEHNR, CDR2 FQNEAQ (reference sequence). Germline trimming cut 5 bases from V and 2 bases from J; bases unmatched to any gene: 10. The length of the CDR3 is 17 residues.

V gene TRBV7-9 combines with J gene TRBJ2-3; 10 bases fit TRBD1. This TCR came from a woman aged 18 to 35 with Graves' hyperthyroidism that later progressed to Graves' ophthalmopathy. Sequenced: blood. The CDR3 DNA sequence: TGTGCCAGCAGCGCTCCAACCGGGACAGGGGACACAGATACGCAGTATTTT. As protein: CASSAPTGTGDTDTQYF.